The rows below give T cell receptor beta chains drawn from one sample of a study of CD8 T cells in cerebrospinal fluid in Alzheimer's disease. One entry per CDR3 protein, without DNA, is what TCRdb gives after re-calling the 10x single-cell sequencing reads. The ten most abundant clones cover about 9.4% of a sample with roughly 1,600 distinct CDR3 sequences. The specimen was cerebrospinal fluid. These receptors originate from a human donor in good health. Both conserved end residues are part of each CDR3. Each record gives: clone size, J gene, V gene, CDR3 protein. A row's size may be missing; if present it is once, few, many or a size class.

large | TRBJ2-5 | TRBV7-2 | CASSLIGGETQYF
medium-sized | TRBJ2-2 | TRBV6-6 | CASYRRGGELFF
medium-sized | TRBJ2-1 | TRBV9 | CASSVAIINEQFF
medium-sized | TRBJ1-1 | TRBV19 | CASSIWGLDTEAFF
medium-sized | TRBJ2-1 | TRBV6-1 | CASSNPRGSYNEQFF
medium-sized | TRBJ1-2 | TRBV2 | CASSDLSRAYGYTF
medium-sized | TRBJ1-6 | TRBV19 | CAAGAYNSPLHF
medium-sized | TRBJ2-7 | TRBV29-1 | CSVEATGDEQYF
medium-sized | TRBJ2-3 | TRBV14 | CASSQRGGVVDTQYF
- | TRBJ2-7 | TRBV19 | CASSKGLAAGTYEQYF
medium-sized | TRBJ2-2 | TRBV6-6 | CASSYSLRTSRFTGELFF
medium-sized | TRBJ1-1 | TRBV9 | CASSVTRTGGSNTEAFF
medium-sized | TRBJ2-1 | TRBV7-6 | CASSLDRARSYNEQFF
medium-sized | TRBJ2-5 | TRBV20-1 | CSAFLPQETQYF
medium-sized | TRBJ1-5 | TRBV15 | CATSRDWGRGQPQHF
- | TRBJ2-7 | TRBV7-9 | CASNTVGMSYEQYF
large | TRBJ1-5 | TRBV27 | CASRQTGNNQPQHF
medium-sized | TRBJ2-1 | TRBV20-1 | CSAYRLAGNEQFF
medium-sized | TRBJ1-3 | TRBV18 | CASSPLGLTGSIRKDTIYF
medium-sized | TRBJ2-3 | TRBV9 | CASSAGQGTTDTQYF
medium-sized | TRBJ1-1 | TRBV6-6 | CASSSPDRGNTEAFF